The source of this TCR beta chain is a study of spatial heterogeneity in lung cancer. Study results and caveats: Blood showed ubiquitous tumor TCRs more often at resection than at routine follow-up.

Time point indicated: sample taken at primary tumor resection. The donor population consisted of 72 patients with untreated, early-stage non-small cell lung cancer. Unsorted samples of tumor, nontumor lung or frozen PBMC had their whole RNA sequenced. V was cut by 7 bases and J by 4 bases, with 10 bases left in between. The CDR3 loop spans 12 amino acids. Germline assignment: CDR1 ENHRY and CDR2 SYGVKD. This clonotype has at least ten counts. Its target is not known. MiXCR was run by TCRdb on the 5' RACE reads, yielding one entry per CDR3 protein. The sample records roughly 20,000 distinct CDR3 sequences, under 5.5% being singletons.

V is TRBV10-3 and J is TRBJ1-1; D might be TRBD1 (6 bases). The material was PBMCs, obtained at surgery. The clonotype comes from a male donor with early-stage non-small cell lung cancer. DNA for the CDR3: TGTGCCATCAATCGAGGGGGCACTGAAGCTTTCTTT. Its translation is CAINRGGTEAFF.